This is a list of T cell receptor beta chains from one sample in a study of T cells after yellow fever vaccination. TCRdb re-called the 5' RACE reads with MiXCR, one entry per CDR3 protein. The table lists around 4,800 distinct CDR3 sequences, 7.6% of them singletons, with less than 1.5% in the top ten. The sequencing here drew on PBMCs, either bulk or a sorted T-cell subset (CD4+, CD8+, memory, or dextramer-sorted; not recorded which), taken 15 days after the yellow fever booster vaccination. The source of these receptors is a man younger than 40 who received the YFV17D yellow fever vaccine. The CDR3 runs from the conserved cysteine through the conserved F or W. D genes are given only for firm matches. Clone size is given for some rows only: seen once, a few or many times, or a class if the clone is expanded.

NA TRBJ2-1 TRBD1 TRBV7-1 TGTGCCAGCTGGGGGCACAGGGGGCATGAGCAGTTCTTC CASWGHRGHEQFF
medium-sized TRBJ2-3 NA TRBV12-3/TRBV12-4 TGTGCCAGCAGCCTCCGACGGGCAAGCACAGATACGCAGTATTTT CASSLRRASTDTQYF
medium-sized TRBJ1-1 NA TRBV20-1 TGCAGTGCTAGACACCATCTGACCGGGACTGAAGCTTTCTTT CSARHHLTGTEAFF
NA TRBJ2-7 TRBD2 TRBV12-3/TRBV12-4 TGTGCCAGCAGACTTGGAAGCGGGAGTCCTTACGAGCAGTACTTC CASRLGSGSPYEQYF
medium-sized TRBJ2-1 NA TRBV14 TGTGCCAGCAGCCAAGATTGGGGATTGAATGAGCAGTTCTTC CASSQDWGLNEQFF
medium-sized TRBJ1-6 NA TRBV14 TGTGCCAGCAGACCCTCTTACAGGGAAAATTCACCCCTCCACTTT CASRPSYRENSPLHF
many TRBJ2-7 NA TRBV5-6 TGTGCCAGCAGAGTGGGCGGGTACGAGCAGTACTTC CASRVGGYEQYF
many TRBJ1-5 NA TRBV5-6 TGTGCCAGCAGCTTTGTGGGGCAGGGTCCGCAAGCCCAGCATTTT CASSFVGQGPQAQHF
medium-sized TRBJ2-3 NA TRBV7-8 TGTGCCAGCAAACTACAGGGAGATACGCAGTATTTT CASKLQGDTQYF
medium-sized TRBJ1-1 NA TRBV30 TGTGCCTGGAGTGTATCGTCGAACACTGAAGCTTTCTTT CAWSVSSNTEAFF
medium-sized TRBJ2-5 TRBD2 TRBV11-2 TGTGCCAGCAGCCAAAGACTAGCGGAAGAGACCCAGTACTTC CASSQRLAEETQYF
medium-sized TRBJ2-1 TRBD1 TRBV10-1 TGCGCCAGGGGACAGGGGGCTAATGAGCAGTTCTTC CARGQGANEQFF
medium-sized TRBJ2-7 TRBD1 TRBV4-2 TGTGCCAGCAGCCCCCGGCAGGGACAGACTTACGAGCAGTACTTC CASSPRQGQTYEQYF
medium-sized TRBJ2-1 TRBD2 TRBV5-4 TGTGCCAGCAGCTCAACCTCTACTAGCGGGAGCCACAATGAGCAGTTCTTC CASSSTSTSGSHNEQFF
few TRBJ2-3 TRBD2 TRBV11-2 TGTGCCAGCAGCCTGACTAGCGGCAGCACAGATACGCAGTATTTT CASSLTSGSTDTQYF
few TRBJ2-7 NA TRBV5-6 TGTGCCAGCAGCCCCGGGCTCCCGGGCGAGCAGTACTTC CASSPGLPGEQYF
medium-sized TRBJ2-1 NA TRBV12-3/TRBV12-4 TGTGCCAGCAGTCTGACGAGGATCTACAATGAGCAGTTCTTC CASSLTRIYNEQFF
medium-sized TRBJ1-5 NA TRBV6-2/TRBV6-3 TGTGCCAGCAGTTCCCTAGGAGGTGGCGATCAGCCCCAGCATTTT CASSSLGGGDQPQHF
NA TRBJ1-5 NA TRBV15 TGTAGCAATCAGCCCCAGCATTTT CSNQPQHF
NA TRBJ2-1 NA TRBV7-8 TGTGCCAGGGGCCGTGGGGCAGGGATCAATGAGCAGTTCTTC CARGRGAGINEQFF
medium-sized TRBJ1-5 NA TRBV5-1 TGCGCCAGCAGCGTCGGGGGGGCCCTAGCCAATCAGCCCCAGCATTTT CASSVGGALANQPQHF
medium-sized TRBJ2-5 NA TRBV21-1 TGTGCCAGCAGCCTCGCCCAAGAGACCCAGTACTTC CASSLAQETQYF
many TRBJ1-1 NA TRBV28 TGTGCCAGCAGATCCCCCCACCAAGGGGCTGAAGCTTTCTTT CASRSPHQGAEAFF
medium-sized TRBJ2-3 NA TRBV7-6 TGTGCCAGCAGCTTAGTGGGGACTTTCCTCACAGATACGCAGTATTTT CASSLVGTFLTDTQYF
few TRBJ2-5 TRBD2 TRBV7-2 TGTGCCAGCTCCCGGTGGGCGGGAGAGGGAGAGACCCAGTACTTC CASSRWAGEGETQYF
medium-sized TRBJ2-7 NA TRBV29-1 TGCAGCGTTGAAGTGGGCTTACAGAGAGCCTACGAGCAGTACTTC CSVEVGLQRAYEQYF
medium-sized TRBJ2-2 TRBD2 TRBV30 TGTGCCGCTAGCGGAGCCTCGGGCACCGGGGAGCTGTTTTTT CAASGASGTGELFF
medium-sized TRBJ2-6 TRBD1 TRBV29-1 TGCAGCGTCGGACAGGGAAGGTCTGGGGCCAACGTCCTGACTTTC CSVGQGRSGANVLTF
medium-sized TRBJ1-4 TRBD1 TRBV20-1 TGCAGTGCTAGATCGACAGGGGGCGGTGAAAAACTGTTTTTT CSARSTGGGEKLFF
few TRBJ2-7 TRBD2 TRBV11-2 TGTGCCAGCAGCTTAAGGGGACTAGCGGGATTTATTGGTATCGAGCAGTACTTC CASSLRGLAGFIGIEQYF
medium-sized TRBJ1-4 NA TRBV12-3/TRBV12-4 TGTGCCAGCAGTCGCAGGGTGACCGGTGAAAAACTGTTTTTT CASSRRVTGEKLFF
medium-sized TRBJ2-7 TRBD2 TRBV4-3 TGCGCCAGCTCCGCGGGAGGCTCCTACGAGCAGTACTTC CASSAGGSYEQYF
medium-sized TRBJ2-1 TRBD2 TRBV6-2/TRBV6-3 TGTGCCAGCAGTAAAAGCGGGAGGGCCGTCAATGAGCAGTTCTTC CASSKSGRAVNEQFF
medium-sized TRBJ2-7 NA TRBV20-1 TGCAGTGCCCCAACCTCGGGTCAATACTCCTACGAGCAGTACTTC CSAPTSGQYSYEQYF
medium-sized TRBJ2-1 NA TRBV19 TGTGCCAGTAGCGTGGGGCAGAGCTCCTACAATGAGCAGTTCTTC CASSVGQSSYNEQFF
NA TRBJ2-1 NA TRBV11-3 TGTGCCAGCAGCTTAGTTTACAATGAGCAGTTCTTC CASSLVYNEQFF
medium-sized TRBJ2-1 NA TRBV20-1 TGCAGTGCTAGAGATCGGCAGAGGGAGCGTGAGCAGTTCTTC CSARDRQREREQFF
medium-sized TRBJ2-7 TRBD1 TRBV12-3/TRBV12-4 TGTGCCAGCAGTTTGGACAGGGTCGAGCAGTACTTC CASSLDRVEQYF
many TRBJ1-2 NA TRBV30 TGTGCCTGGAGCGACTTCCTACGACGGGGCCTACCGGGGGCCAACTATGGCTACACCTTC CAWSDFLRRGLPGANYGYTF
medium-sized TRBJ2-5 TRBD2 TRBV7-6 TGTGCCAGCAGCTTAGGGATCAGGCGGACTAGACAAGAGACCCAGTACTTC CASSLGIRRTRQETQYF
many TRBJ1-4 NA TRBV7-2 TGTGCCAGCAGCCCGCGACGGGACACCACTGGGGAAAAACTGTTTTTT CASSPRRDTTGEKLFF
medium-sized TRBJ1-2 NA TRBV12-3/TRBV12-4 TGTGCCAGCAGGTCCAGGGGAGGAATGTTGGGCTACACCTTC CASRSRGGMLGYTF
many TRBJ2-5 NA TRBV7-6 TGTGCCAGCAGCCCCGGGGCAGGGCAGGAGACCCAGTACTTC CASSPGAGQETQYF
medium-sized TRBJ2-3 TRBD2 TRBV5-1 TGCGCCAGCAGCTCTGAACTAGCGGCAGATACGCAGTATTTT CASSSELAADTQYF
medium-sized TRBJ2-1 NA TRBV20-1 TGCAGTGCTAGTCTGGCCTCCTACAATGAGCAGTTCTTC CSASLASYNEQFF
once TRBJ2-2 NA TRBV25-1 TGTGCCAGCAGTGAATATGCAGCCGGGGAGCTGTTTTTT CASSEYAAGELFF
medium-sized TRBJ2-2 NA TRBV24-1 TGTGCCACCAGTGGGCAGGGATACACCGGGGAGCTGTTTTTT CATSGQGYTGELFF
medium-sized TRBJ2-5 NA TRBV5-1 TGCGCCAGCAGCTTGGCCGCAGGGGTCTTTGAGACCCAGTACTTC CASSLAAGVFETQYF
medium-sized TRBJ2-7 TRBD2 TRBV19 TGTGCCAGTAGGGCGACTAGCGGGAACGGTTACGAGCAGTACTTC CASRATSGNGYEQYF
medium-sized TRBJ2-2 TRBD2 TRBV12-3/TRBV12-4 TGTGCCAGCAGTTCGACTAGCGGGAGGGAGGAGCTGTTTTTT CASSSTSGREELFF
medium-sized TRBJ2-2 NA TRBV5-1 TGCGCCAGCAGCTTGGAGCCGCGGGGCGGGGAGCTGTTTTTT CASSLEPRGGELFF
few TRBJ2-2 TRBD2 TRBV11-2 TGTGCCAGCGTTTCATCGGGCGGGAGTTGGGCCGGGGAGCTGTTTTTT CASVSSGGSWAGELFF
medium-sized TRBJ2-5 TRBD2 TRBV6-2/TRBV6-3 TGTGCCAGCAGTTCTGGACTAGCGGAATCCCAAGAGACCCAGTACTTC CASSSGLAESQETQYF
medium-sized TRBJ1-5 NA TRBV6-2/TRBV6-3 TGTGCCAGCAGTTTAGGTGGTCCGTTTCGACAGCCCCAGCATTTT CASSLGGPFRQPQHF
NA TRBJ2-3 TRBD2 TRBV6-7 TGCTGCAGTGCCTCGCGGGCGGCGGGAGGCACAGATACGCAGTATTTT CCSASRAAGGTDTQYF
medium-sized TRBJ2-2 TRBD1 TRBV3-1 TGTGCCAGCAGCCAAGCGAGGACAGGGGTCCCCGGGGAGCTGTTTTTT CASSQARTGVPGELFF
many TRBJ1-1 NA TRBV11-3 TGTGCCAGCAGCGTAGAAGGGCACATCCTCACTGAAGCTTTCTTT CASSVEGHILTEAFF
few TRBJ1-1 NA TRBV7-2 TGTGCCAGCAGCGGGTGGAGGGGGGCTGAAGCTTTCTTT CASSGWRGAEAFF
medium-sized TRBJ2-1 TRBD2 TRBV27 TGTGCCAGCAGTTTATCTTCGCGGGAGTACAATGAGCAGTTCTTC CASSLSSREYNEQFF
medium-sized TRBJ2-1 TRBD2 TRBV9 TGTGCCAGCAGCGTATCTCTAGCGGGAGTAATCAATGAGCAGTTCTTC CASSVSLAGVINEQFF